The 10 T cell receptor beta chains presented below share a single source sample, sequenced in a study of T cell changes during pregnancy in multiple sclerosis. Sequencing used immunoSEQ multiplex PCR; TCRdb keeps in-frame clones, though not all of them. Among 25,000 to 30,000 clones listed, over 85% were seen once. Sample: CD8+ T cells from peripheral blood mononuclear cells, taken before pregnancy. These receptors all come from a female donor with multiple sclerosis, enrolled in a pregnancy study.

The V gene is TRBV10-2, the J gene TRBJ1-2; 8 positions match TRBD1. The CDR3 is 15 amino acids. Germline CDR1 reads WSHSY; CDR2 reads SAAADI. Trimming cost V 5 bases and J 0 bases; bases outside gene matches: 5. The CDR3 sequence is CASSPRTGTNYGYTF. In DNA, the CDR3 is TGCGCCAGCAGTCCCCGGACAGGGACTAACTATGGCTACACCTTC.

This chain joins TRBV27 and TRBJ2-1, with TRBD2 matching over 8 bases. The V gene's germline CDR1 is MNHEY and CDR2 SMNVEV (reference sequence). The CDR3 runs 15 residues. Losses at the gene ends were 4 bases for V and 6 bases for J; bases not matched to a gene: 8. CDR3 amino acids: CASSSLAGTFNEQFF. CDR3 nucleotide sequence: TGTGCCAGCAGTTCTCTAGCGGGCACGTTCAATGAGCAGTTCTTC.

J is TRBJ2-1 and V is TRBV29-1; 8 bases line up with TRBD1. This CDR3 comprises 15 residues. V gave up 4 bases and J gave up 4 bases; unmatched junction bases: 9. The germline gives CDR1 SQVTM, CDR2 ANQGSEA. CDR3 protein: CSVGLQGGGYNEQFF. The CDR3 DNA reads as TGCAGCGTTGGTTTACAGGGGGGCGGTTACAATGAGCAGTTCTTC.

The rearrangement joins TRBV7-9 to TRBJ2-3; the D is unclear. V was pared by 5 bases and J by 4 bases, with 10 bases between. Germline V gives CDR1 SEHNR, CDR2 FQNEAQ (reference sequence). The CDR3 length is 13 residues. CDR3 sequence reads: CASSAWPPDTQYF. In DNA form, the CDR3 reads TGTGCCAGCAGCGCCTGGCCGCCAGATACGCAGTATTTT.

This clone was counted a single time. The chain uses TRBV7-9 and TRBJ1-1; possible D gene TRBD1, 6 bases. This CDR3 region has 13 residues. Trimming took off 5 bases at V and 1 base at J, with 8 bases between the two ends. Germline V gives CDR1 SEHNR, CDR2 FQNEAQ (reference sequence). This chain's CDR3 is CASSPTGNTEAFF. Written as DNA, the CDR3 is TGTGCCAGCAGCCCGACAGGGAACACTGAAGCTTTCTTT.

The genes are TRBV5-1 and TRBJ2-7; no clear D. The V gene's germline CDR1 is SGHRS and CDR2 YFSETQ. The germline V and J ends were trimmed by 1 base and 4 bases, with 9 bases remaining between them. This CDR3 has 13 amino acids. CDR3 residues: CASSLTRDYEQYF. The CDR3 DNA reads TGCGCCAGCAGCTTGACTCGTGATTACGAGCAGTACTTC.

This rearrangement joins TRBV5-8 to TRBJ2-2; D gene ambiguous. The germline V gene encodes CDR1 SGHTS and CDR2 YDEGEE. Between the trimmed V and J ends, which lost 0 bases and 2 bases, there was a span of 5 bases. The CDR3 totals 14 residues. The chain's CDR3 is CASSLGLNTGELFF. DNA for the CDR3: TGTGCCAGCAGCTTGGGACTTAACACCGGGGAGCTGTTTTTT.

The table lists this clone with a few counts. The rearrangement uses TRBV30 and TRBJ2-1; D is undetermined. Per the germline V gene, CDR1 is GTSNPN and CDR2 is SVGIG (reference sequence). V dropped 2 bases and J dropped 8 bases, with 10 bases sitting between them. The CDR3 consists of 12 residues. The CDR3 nucleotides read TGTGCCTGGAGTACTCAAACGCATGAGCAGTTCTTC. It is translated as CAWSTQTHEQFF.

This chain connects TRBV5-5 to TRBJ2-5; D unclear. Germline V lookup: CDR1 SGHKS, CDR2 YYEKEE (reference sequence). Trimming shortened V by 1 base and J by 3 bases, and 4 bases separated the two germline ends. CDR3 length equals 12 residues. CDR3 sequence: CASSLIEETQYF. The CDR3 DNA reads as TGTGCCAGCAGCTTGATAGAAGAGACCCAGTACTTC.

This chain links TRBV21-1 with TRBJ2-7; TRBD1, the D gene given by the table, was not confirmed from the DNA. TRBV21-1 is given as a pseudogene. The CDR3 consists of 12 residues. This chain's CDR3 is CATPTGGDEQYF. CDR3 nucleotides: TGTGCCACCCCAACAGGGGGCGACGAGCAGTACTTC.